This is a list of T cell receptor beta chains from one sample in a study of cytotoxic CD8 clonotypes in ibrutinib-treated CLL. Produced via immunoSEQ multiplex PCR; TCRdb's table is partial and in-frame only. The repertoire holds 270,000 or so clones, with around 76% as singletons. Sequences were derived from PBMCs, sampled at disease progression, from a patient treated with ibrutinib. Receptors originate from a human donor with chronic lymphocytic leukemia. Both conserved end residues are part of each CDR3. Fields, in order: clone size, J gene, V gene, D gene, CDR3 DNA, CDR3 protein. The D gene is left open where the match is weak. Clone size appears in some rows only: once, few, many, or a class for an expanded clone.

clone size: NA
J gene: TRBJ1-5
V gene: TRBV18
D gene: TRBD1
CDR3 DNA: TGTGCCAGCTCGATGGACAGGCGTAGCAATCAGCCCCAGCATTTT
CDR3 protein: CASSMDRRSNQPQHF

clone size: NA
J gene: TRBJ2-7
V gene: TRBV27
D gene: TRBD2
CDR3 DNA: TGTGCCAGCAGCCCCAGCAGCGGGGGGGCCTACGAGCAGTACTTC
CDR3 protein: CASSPSSGGAYEQYF

clone size: NA
J gene: TRBJ2-7
V gene: TRBV29-1
D gene: TRBD1
CDR3 DNA: TGCAGCGTTGTGGGACAGGGGTCCTACGAGCAGTACTTC
CDR3 protein: CSVVGQGSYEQYF

clone size: NA
J gene: TRBJ2-1
V gene: TRBV20-1
D gene: NA
CDR3 DNA: TGCAGTGCTAGAGAACTAGCTAATAGGTTCTTC
CDR3 protein: CSARELANRFF

clone size: NA
J gene: TRBJ2-6
V gene: TRBV7-2
D gene: TRBD2
CDR3 DNA: TGTGCCAGCCGGGGACTAGCGGGGCCCTCTGGGGCCAACGTCCTGACTTTC
CDR3 protein: CASRGLAGPSGANVLTF

clone size: few
J gene: TRBJ1-5
V gene: TRBV12-5
D gene: NA
CDR3 DNA: TGTGCTAGTGGCTTTGGTCAGCCCCAGCATTTT
CDR3 protein: CASGFGQPQHF

clone size: NA
J gene: TRBJ1-2
V gene: TRBV20-1
D gene: NA
CDR3 DNA: TGCAGTGCTAGAGATCCGGGAGGCTACACCTTC
CDR3 protein: CSARDPGGYTF

clone size: NA
J gene: TRBJ2-4
V gene: TRBV29-1
D gene: TRBD1
CDR3 DNA: TGCAGCGTTACCGGGACAGTGAAAAACATTCAGTACTTC
CDR3 protein: CSVTGTVKNIQYF

clone size: NA
J gene: TRBJ2-3
V gene: TRBV4-3
D gene: TRBD1
CDR3 DNA: TGCGCCAGCAGCCAAACGACAGGGGCAGATACGCAGTATTTT
CDR3 protein: CASSQTTGADTQYF

clone size: NA
J gene: TRBJ2-2
V gene: TRBV15
D gene: NA
CDR3 DNA: TGTGCCACCAGCAGAGCAACAGGCGGCACCGGGGAGCTGTTTTTT
CDR3 protein: CATSRATGGTGELFF

clone size: NA
J gene: TRBJ2-2
V gene: TRBV5-6
D gene: NA
CDR3 DNA: TGTGCCAGCAGCCCCACAGGGAGGGCGAACACCGGGGAGCTGTTTTTT
CDR3 protein: CASSPTGRANTGELFF

clone size: NA
J gene: TRBJ2-5
V gene: TRBV5-5
D gene: NA
CDR3 DNA: TGTGCCAGCAGCTCGGGGGGCGAAAAGACCCAGTACTTC
CDR3 protein: CASSSGGEKTQYF

clone size: NA
J gene: TRBJ2-1
V gene: TRBV2
D gene: TRBD2
CDR3 DNA: TGTGCCAGCAGAACAGCTAGCGGGAGGGTTGTTGAGCAGTTCTTC
CDR3 protein: CASRTASGRVVEQFF

clone size: NA
J gene: TRBJ2-5
V gene: TRBV4-1
D gene: NA
CDR3 DNA: TGCGCCAGCAGCCAAGACTCAGTGATAAGGACATTTAAAGAGACCCAGTACTTC
CDR3 protein: CASSQDSVIRTFKETQYF

clone size: NA
J gene: TRBJ2-3
V gene: TRBV27
D gene: TRBD2
CDR3 DNA: TGTGCCAGCCGGGGTAGCGGGGATTCTACGCAGTATTTT
CDR3 protein: CASRGSGDSTQYF

clone size: NA
J gene: TRBJ2-7
V gene: TRBV4-1
D gene: NA
CDR3 DNA: TGCGCCAGCAGCCAAGGAGTAGCCTACGAGCAGTACTTC
CDR3 protein: CASSQGVAYEQYF

clone size: few
J gene: TRBJ1-6
V gene: TRBV2
D gene: NA
CDR3 DNA: TGTGCCAGCAGTGAAAAGGCCGGGGGCCGATATAATTCACCCCTCCACTTT
CDR3 protein: CASSEKAGGRYNSPLHF

clone size: NA
J gene: TRBJ2-7
V gene: TRBV4-3
D gene: NA
CDR3 DNA: TGCGCCAGCAGCCAAGGACCCGGATACGAGCAGTACTTC
CDR3 protein: CASSQGPGYEQYF

clone size: NA
J gene: TRBJ1-4
V gene: TRBV5-1
D gene: NA
CDR3 DNA: TGCGCCAGCAGCTGGACACCGGGACGGAGTTTTGAAGATGAAAAACTGTTTTTT
CDR3 protein: CASSWTPGRSFEDEKLFF

clone size: NA
J gene: TRBJ2-1
V gene: TRBV2
D gene: TRBD2
CDR3 DNA: TGTGCCAGCAGGGCCTGGGAAGCGGGGCCTCCGTTGGGGGGCAATGAGCAGTTCTTC
CDR3 protein: CASRAWEAGPPLGGNEQFF

clone size: NA
J gene: TRBJ2-5
V gene: TRBV11-2
D gene: TRBD1
CDR3 DNA: TGTGCCAGCAGCCCCAGAGGGGGCTCGGAGACCCAGTACTTC
CDR3 protein: CASSPRGGSETQYF

clone size: NA
J gene: TRBJ2-4
V gene: TRBV7-9
D gene: NA
CDR3 DNA: TGTGCCAGCAGCCCCCGTAACCCAGGTATAGCCAAAAACATTCAGTACTTC
CDR3 protein: CASSPRNPGIAKNIQYF

clone size: NA
J gene: TRBJ2-7
V gene: TRBV27
D gene: NA
CDR3 DNA: TGTGCCAGCAGCCAGGGATCCGCCTACGAGCAGTACTTC
CDR3 protein: CASSQGSAYEQYF

clone size: once
J gene: TRBJ2-5
V gene: TRBV19
D gene: NA
CDR3 DNA: TGTGCCAGTAGTATAGTTTCCAGGGAGACCCAGTACTTC
CDR3 protein: CASSIVSRETQYF

clone size: NA
J gene: TRBJ2-7
V gene: TRBV6-6
D gene: TRBD2
CDR3 DNA: TGTGCCAGCAGTCGTCTAGCGGGAGGGCCCTACGAGCAGTACTTC
CDR3 protein: CASSRLAGGPYEQYF

clone size: NA
J gene: TRBJ2-2
V gene: TRBV9
D gene: TRBD1
CDR3 DNA: TGTGCCAGCAGCGTAGGGACAGGGGGACCCGGGGAGCTGTTTTTT
CDR3 protein: CASSVGTGGPGELFF

clone size: once
J gene: TRBJ1-5
V gene: TRBV6-1
D gene: NA
CDR3 DNA: TGTGCCAGCACCAGGAATGACAGAAGCAATCAGCCCCAGCATTTT
CDR3 protein: CASTRNDRSNQPQHF

clone size: NA
J gene: TRBJ2-7
V gene: TRBV29-1
D gene: NA
CDR3 DNA: TGCAGCGTTCTAGGGGCAGTTTACGAGCAGTACTTC
CDR3 protein: CSVLGAVYEQYF

clone size: NA
J gene: TRBJ2-2
V gene: TRBV9
D gene: NA
CDR3 DNA: TGTGCCAGCAGCGTAGGGTTTCGGGGCACCGGGGAGCTGTTTTTT
CDR3 protein: CASSVGFRGTGELFF

clone size: few
J gene: TRBJ2-7
V gene: TRBV28
D gene: TRBD1
CDR3 DNA: TGTGCCAGCAGCTCACCGGGACAGGGGCTGGACGAGCAGTACTTC
CDR3 protein: CASSSPGQGLDEQYF

clone size: NA
J gene: TRBJ2-1
V gene: TRBV7-9
D gene: NA
CDR3 DNA: TGTGCCAGCAGCTTCCACGGACAGTACAATGAGCAGTTCTTC
CDR3 protein: CASSFHGQYNEQFF

clone size: once
J gene: TRBJ1-1
V gene: TRBV18
D gene: NA
CDR3 DNA: TGTGCCAGCTCACCACTCCAGGGAGGGGGCACTGAAGCTTTCTTT
CDR3 protein: CASSPLQGGGTEAFF

clone size: NA
J gene: TRBJ2-1
V gene: TRBV5-1
D gene: NA
CDR3 DNA: TGCGCCAGCAAGGGTGGGCAAGGTGAGCAGTTCTTC
CDR3 protein: CASKGGQGEQFF

clone size: once
J gene: TRBJ2-7
V gene: TRBV4-1
D gene: TRBD2
CDR3 DNA: TGCGCCAGCAGCCAAGGGCCTCTACCGGGAGGCGGCTACGAGCAGTACTTC
CDR3 protein: CASSQGPLPGGGYEQYF

clone size: NA
J gene: TRBJ2-7
V gene: TRBV9
D gene: NA
CDR3 DNA: TGTGCCAGCAGCGTAGCCCAAGGCCCCTACGAGCAGTACTTC
CDR3 protein: CASSVAQGPYEQYF

clone size: once
J gene: TRBJ2-1
V gene: TRBV11-3
D gene: TRBD2
CDR3 DNA: TGTGCCAGCAGCGGTCGACTAGCAAGAGAGCAGTTCTTC
CDR3 protein: CASSGRLAREQFF

clone size: NA
J gene: TRBJ1-3
V gene: TRBV4-2
D gene: NA
CDR3 DNA: TGTGCCAGCAGCCGAACCTCTGGAAACACCATATATTTT
CDR3 protein: CASSRTSGNTIYF

clone size: NA
J gene: TRBJ1-2
V gene: TRBV28
D gene: TRBD1
CDR3 DNA: TGTGCCAGCAGAGCTGCAGGGGGCGCAGACTATGGCTACACCTTC
CDR3 protein: CASRAAGGADYGYTF

clone size: NA
J gene: TRBJ1-3
V gene: TRBV10-3
D gene: TRBD1
CDR3 DNA: TGTGCCGCGGGACAGGGAGACACCATATATTTT
CDR3 protein: CAAGQGDTIYF

clone size: NA
J gene: TRBJ2-3
V gene: TRBV29-1
D gene: NA
CDR3 DNA: TGCAGCGTCGCCGGTACAGATACGCAGTATTTT
CDR3 protein: CSVAGTDTQYF

clone size: NA
J gene: TRBJ2-7
V gene: TRBV19
D gene: TRBD1
CDR3 DNA: TGTGCCAGTAGTCGGGACAGAGCCTACGAGCAGTACTTC
CDR3 protein: CASSRDRAYEQYF

clone size: NA
J gene: TRBJ2-5
V gene: TRBV19
D gene: NA
CDR3 DNA: TGTGCCAGTAGTATCTTTCAGGGTTGGGAGACCCAGTACTTC
CDR3 protein: CASSIFQGWETQYF

clone size: NA
J gene: TRBJ2-1
V gene: TRBV29-1
D gene: NA
CDR3 DNA: TGCAGCGTCCGCCAAGACCCCTCCTACAATGAGCAGTTCTTC
CDR3 protein: CSVRQDPSYNEQFF

clone size: NA
J gene: TRBJ2-7
V gene: TRBV11-3
D gene: NA
CDR3 DNA: TGTGCCAGCAGCGCCTCGAAACAATCCTACGAGCAGTACTTC
CDR3 protein: CASSASKQSYEQYF

clone size: NA
J gene: TRBJ2-3
V gene: TRBV29-1
D gene: TRBD2
CDR3 DNA: TGCAGCGTCGAAGGGGGGACTAGCAGTGGGACAGATACGCAGTATTTT
CDR3 protein: CSVEGGTSSGTDTQYF

clone size: NA
J gene: TRBJ2-7
V gene: TRBV6-5
D gene: TRBD1
CDR3 DNA: TGTGCCAGCAGATCGCCTTTGGACAGGGGTAACGAGCAGTACTTC
CDR3 protein: CASRSPLDRGNEQYF

clone size: NA
J gene: TRBJ2-2
V gene: TRBV7-7
D gene: TRBD1
CDR3 DNA: TGTGCCAGCAGCTTAAAGTGGGGACAGGGTTACACCGGGGAGCTGTTTTTT
CDR3 protein: CASSLKWGQGYTGELFF

clone size: NA
J gene: TRBJ2-3
V gene: TRBV7-9
D gene: TRBD2
CDR3 DNA: TGTGCCAGCAGTCCCTTGGGCGGGAGAGTCGGCACAGATACGCAGTATTTT
CDR3 protein: CASSPLGGRVGTDTQYF

clone size: NA
J gene: TRBJ2-3
V gene: TRBV27
D gene: TRBD2
CDR3 DNA: TGTGCCAGCAGTCCACCGGGACTACGCACAGATACGCAGTATTTT
CDR3 protein: CASSPPGLRTDTQYF

clone size: NA
J gene: TRBJ1-6
V gene: TRBV19
D gene: NA
CDR3 DNA: TGTGCCAGTAGGGACCGGAGCTCCTATAATTCACCCCTCCACTTT
CDR3 protein: CASRDRSSYNSPLHF